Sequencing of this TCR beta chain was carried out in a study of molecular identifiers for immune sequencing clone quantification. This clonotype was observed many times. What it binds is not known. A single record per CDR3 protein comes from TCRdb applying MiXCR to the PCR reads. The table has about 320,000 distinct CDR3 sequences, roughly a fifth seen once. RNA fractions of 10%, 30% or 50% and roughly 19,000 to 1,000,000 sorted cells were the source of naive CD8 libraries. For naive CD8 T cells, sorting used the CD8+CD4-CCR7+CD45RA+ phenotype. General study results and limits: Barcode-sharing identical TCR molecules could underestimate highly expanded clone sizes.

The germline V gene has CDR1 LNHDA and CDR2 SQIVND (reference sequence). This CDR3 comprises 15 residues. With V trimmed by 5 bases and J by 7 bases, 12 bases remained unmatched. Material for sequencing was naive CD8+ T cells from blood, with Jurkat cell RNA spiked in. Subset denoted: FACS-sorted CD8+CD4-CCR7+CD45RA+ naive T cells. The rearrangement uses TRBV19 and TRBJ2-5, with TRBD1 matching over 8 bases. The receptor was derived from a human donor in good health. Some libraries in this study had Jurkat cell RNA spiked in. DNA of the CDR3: TGTGCCAGTAGTGCCGGGACAGGCTATGACGGGACCCAGTACTTC. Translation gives CASSAGTGYDGTQYF.